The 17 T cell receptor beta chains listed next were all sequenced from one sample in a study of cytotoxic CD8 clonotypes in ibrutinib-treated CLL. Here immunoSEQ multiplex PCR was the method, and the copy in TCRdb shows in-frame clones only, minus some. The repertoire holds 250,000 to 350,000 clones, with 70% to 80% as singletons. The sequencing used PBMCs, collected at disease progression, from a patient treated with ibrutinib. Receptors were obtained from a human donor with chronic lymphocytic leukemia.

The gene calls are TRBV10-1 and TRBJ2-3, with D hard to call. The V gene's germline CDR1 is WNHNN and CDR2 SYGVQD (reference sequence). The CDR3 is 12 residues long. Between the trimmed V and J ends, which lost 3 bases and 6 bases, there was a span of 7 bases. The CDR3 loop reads CASSDLGDTQYF. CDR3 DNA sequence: TGCGCCAGCAGTGACCTCGGCGATACGCAGTATTTT.

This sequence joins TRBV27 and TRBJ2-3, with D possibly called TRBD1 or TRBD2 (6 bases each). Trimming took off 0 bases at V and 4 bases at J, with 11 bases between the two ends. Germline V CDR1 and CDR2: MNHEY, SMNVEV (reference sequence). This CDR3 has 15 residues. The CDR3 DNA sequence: TGTGCCAGCAGTTTATCGTCGGGGGCCCCAGATACGCAGTATTTT. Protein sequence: CASSLSSGAPDTQYF.

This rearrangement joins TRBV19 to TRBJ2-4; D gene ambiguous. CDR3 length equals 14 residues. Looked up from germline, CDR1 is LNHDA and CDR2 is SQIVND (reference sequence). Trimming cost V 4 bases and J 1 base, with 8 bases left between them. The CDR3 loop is CASSNALAKNIQYF. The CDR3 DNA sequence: TGTGCCAGTAGTAATGCCCTGGCCAAAAACATTCAGTACTTC.

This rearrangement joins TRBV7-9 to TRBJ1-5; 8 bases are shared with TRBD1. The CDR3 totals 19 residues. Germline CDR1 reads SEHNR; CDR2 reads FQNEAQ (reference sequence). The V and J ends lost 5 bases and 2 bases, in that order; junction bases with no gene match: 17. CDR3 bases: TGTGCCAGCAGCAGTGGACAGGGACGGGGTAAGGTGGGCAATCAGCCCCAGCATTTT. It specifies CASSSGQGRGKVGNQPQHF.

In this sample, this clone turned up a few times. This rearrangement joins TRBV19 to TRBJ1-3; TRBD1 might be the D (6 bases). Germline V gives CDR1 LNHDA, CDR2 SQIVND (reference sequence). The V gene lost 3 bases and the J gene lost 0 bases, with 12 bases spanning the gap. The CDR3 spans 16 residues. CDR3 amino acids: CASSITDRSSGNTIYF. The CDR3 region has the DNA TGTGCCAGTAGTATCACGGACAGATCCTCTGGAAACACCATATATTTT.

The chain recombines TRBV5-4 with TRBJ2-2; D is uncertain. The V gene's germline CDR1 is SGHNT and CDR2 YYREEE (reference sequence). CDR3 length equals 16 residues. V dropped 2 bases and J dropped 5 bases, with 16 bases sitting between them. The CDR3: CASSFGEARRTGELFF. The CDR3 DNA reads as TGTGCCAGCAGCTTTGGCGAGGCTAGGCGGACCGGGGAGCTGTTTTTT.

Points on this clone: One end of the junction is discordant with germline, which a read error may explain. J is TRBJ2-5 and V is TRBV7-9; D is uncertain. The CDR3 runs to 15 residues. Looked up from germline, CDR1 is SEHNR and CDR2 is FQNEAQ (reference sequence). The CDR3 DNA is TGTGCCAGCACCTTAGATGGTACTGACGGGGAGACCCAGTACTTC. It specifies CASTLDGTDGETQYF.

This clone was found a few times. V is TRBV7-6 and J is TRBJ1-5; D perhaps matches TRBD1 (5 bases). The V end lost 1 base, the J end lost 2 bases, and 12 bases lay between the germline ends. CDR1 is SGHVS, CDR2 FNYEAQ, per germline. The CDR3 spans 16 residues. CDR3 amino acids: CASSLVSGRRNQPQHF. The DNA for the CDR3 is TGTGCCAGCAGCTTAGTTTCAGGGAGGCGCAATCAGCCCCAGCATTTT.

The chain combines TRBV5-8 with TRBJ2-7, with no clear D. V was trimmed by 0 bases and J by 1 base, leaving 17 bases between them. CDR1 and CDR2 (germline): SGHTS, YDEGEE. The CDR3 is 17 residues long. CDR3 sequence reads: CASSLGFSWSGSYEQYF. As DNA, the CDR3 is TGTGCCAGCAGCTTGGGATTTTCGTGGTCTGGGTCCTACGAGCAGTACTTC.

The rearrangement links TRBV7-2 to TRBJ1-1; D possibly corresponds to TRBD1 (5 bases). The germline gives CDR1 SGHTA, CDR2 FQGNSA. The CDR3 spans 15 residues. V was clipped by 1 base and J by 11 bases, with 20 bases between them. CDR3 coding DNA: TGTGCCAGCAGCTTAGGTCGACAGACGACCCCTTGGGCTTTCTTT. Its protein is CASSLGRQTTPWAFF.

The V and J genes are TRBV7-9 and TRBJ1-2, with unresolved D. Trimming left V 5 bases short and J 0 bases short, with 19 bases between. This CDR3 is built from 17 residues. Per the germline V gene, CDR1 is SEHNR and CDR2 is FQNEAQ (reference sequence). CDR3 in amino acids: CASSPPGSHTANYGYTF. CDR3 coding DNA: TGTGCCAGCAGCCCCCCAGGTAGCCATACAGCTAACTATGGCTACACCTTC.

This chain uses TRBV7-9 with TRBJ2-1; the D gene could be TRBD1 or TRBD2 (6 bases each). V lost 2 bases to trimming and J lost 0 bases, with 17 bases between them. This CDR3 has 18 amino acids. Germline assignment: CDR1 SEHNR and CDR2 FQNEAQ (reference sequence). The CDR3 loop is CASSLRGGRDYSYNEQFF. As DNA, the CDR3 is TGTGCCAGCAGCTTACGAGGGGGGCGGGATTACTCCTACAATGAGCAGTTCTTC.

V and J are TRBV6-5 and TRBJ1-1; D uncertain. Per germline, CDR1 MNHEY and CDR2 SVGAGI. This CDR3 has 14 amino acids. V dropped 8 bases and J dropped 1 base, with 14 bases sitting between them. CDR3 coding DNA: TGTGCCAGCTCCATCCTCCCAGGGAACACTGAAGCTTTCTTT. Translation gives CASSILPGNTEAFF.

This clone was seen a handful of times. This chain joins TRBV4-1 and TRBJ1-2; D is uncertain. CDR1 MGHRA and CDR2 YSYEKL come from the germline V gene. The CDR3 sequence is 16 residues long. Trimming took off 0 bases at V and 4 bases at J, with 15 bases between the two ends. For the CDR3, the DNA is TGCGCCAGCAGCCAAGATCTGGGCCCTCGGCGCTATGGCTACACCTTC. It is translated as CASSQDLGPRRYGYTF.

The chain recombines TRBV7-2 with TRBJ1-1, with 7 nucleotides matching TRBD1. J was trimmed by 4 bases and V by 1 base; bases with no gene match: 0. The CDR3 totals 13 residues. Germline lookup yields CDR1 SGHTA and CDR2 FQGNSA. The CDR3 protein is CASSLDRGTEAFF. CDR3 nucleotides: TGTGCCAGCAGCTTAGACAGGGGCACTGAAGCTTTCTTT.

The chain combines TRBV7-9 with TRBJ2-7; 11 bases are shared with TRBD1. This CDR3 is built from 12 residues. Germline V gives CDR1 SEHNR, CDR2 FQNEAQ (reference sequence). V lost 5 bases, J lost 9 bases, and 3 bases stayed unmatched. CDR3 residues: CASSPGTGGQYF. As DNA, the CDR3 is TGTGCCAGCAGCCCCGGGACAGGGGGGCAGTACTTC.

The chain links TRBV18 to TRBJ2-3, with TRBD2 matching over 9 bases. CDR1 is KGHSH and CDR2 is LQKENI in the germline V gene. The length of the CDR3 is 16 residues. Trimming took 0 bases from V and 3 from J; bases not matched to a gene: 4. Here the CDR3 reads CASSPPRLAETDTQYF. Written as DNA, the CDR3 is TGTGCCAGCTCACCACCGAGACTAGCGGAAACAGATACGCAGTATTTT.